One T cell receptor beta chain is described in this entry. Produced via immunoSEQ multiplex PCR; TCRdb's table is partial and in-frame only. Among under 80,000 clones listed, roughly 94% were seen once. These data belong to a study of control samples from healthy donors and cancer patients. This sequence originates from a woman in her forties in good health. Sequencing was done on a sample of blood.

The CDR3 nucleotides are TGTGCCAGCAGTTCACAGCGGAATTCACCCCTCCACTTT. Translated: CASSSQRNSPLHF. The rearrangement uses TRBV28 and TRBJ1-6; no clear D gene. Between the trimmed V and J ends, which lost 4 bases and 7 bases, there was a span of 8 bases. The germline CDR1 and CDR2 sequences are MDHEN and SYDVKM. This CDR3 has 13 residues.